What follows are 14 T cell receptor beta chains derived from one specimen sequenced in a study of cytomegalovirus exposure and HLA in healthy donors. PCR involved 60 Vbeta and 13 Jbeta primers. Profiling relied on immunoSEQ multiplex PCR, and the TCRdb table lists in-frame clones only, not all of them. The sample contains tens of thousands of clones, about 80% of which appear only once. Source material: PBMCs. The source of these receptors is a woman aged 35 to 49 in good health and CMV-seronegative.

The CDR3 DNA reads as TGTGCCAGCAGCTTAGGGACAACTGGCTATGGCTACACCTTC. Its protein product is CASSLGTTGYGYTF. The chain uses TRBV11-1 and TRBJ1-2; perhaps TRBD1 as D (5 bases). The CDR3 has 14 amino acids. Deletions cut 1 base from V and 4 bases from J, with 10 bases between. Germline V gene data show CDR1 as SGHAT and CDR2 as FQDESV (reference sequence).

The chain combines TRBV10-1 with TRBJ1-5, with D uncertain. The CDR3 consists of 15 residues. In germline, CDR1 is WNHNN, CDR2 SYGVQD (reference sequence). V lost 9 bases and J 6 bases, leaving 21 bases between the germline ends. CDR3 residues: CARDSRREVGQPQHF. CDR3 bases: TGCGCCAGGGATAGTAGAAGGGAGGTGGGTCAGCCCCAGCATTTT.

V usage is TRBV2 and J usage is TRBJ1-5; TRBD1 agrees at 7 bases. This CDR3 has 16 amino acids. Germline V gene sequence: CDR1 SNHLY, CDR2 FYNNEI. V shed 3 bases, J shed 6 bases, and the junction held 11 bases outside the gene matches. The CDR3 loop is CASSDQGQGDIQPQHF. CDR3 bases: TGTGCCAGCAGTGACCAAGGTCAGGGGGATATTCAGCCCCAGCATTTT.

The table lists this clone with a few counts. CDR3 in DNA: TGCGCCAGCAGCCAAGTAGGGACAGGGAAGGATTACGAGCAGTACTTC. It encodes CASSQVGTGKDYEQYF. This chain links TRBV4-1 with TRBJ2-7, with 9 bases identical to TRBD1. Unmatched junction bases numbered 8, after V lost 1 base and J lost 4 bases. Germline-derived CDR1 and CDR2 are MGHRA and YSYEKL. The CDR3 runs 16 residues.

This clone was recorded a few times. V gene TRBV5-6 combines with J gene TRBJ2-2; 7 bases agree with TRBD1. Trimming cost V 0 bases and J 6 bases; bases outside gene matches: 11. In germline, CDR1 is SGHDT, CDR2 YYEEEE. The CDR3 length is 17 residues. The CDR3 DNA is TGTGCCAGCAGCTTGGCCAACAGGGGCGACGGGTCCGGGGAGCTGTTTTTT. The encoded protein is CASSLANRGDGSGELFF.

In DNA, the CDR3 is TGTGCCAGCAGTGAATTGTACAGTAACTATGGCTACACCTTC. Its translation is CASSELYSNYGYTF. The V and J genes are TRBV6-1 and TRBJ1-2; no firm D call. The CDR3 sequence is 14 residues long. Germline lookup yields CDR1 MNHNS and CDR2 SASEGT. The germline V and J ends were trimmed by 2 bases and 1 base, with 8 bases remaining between them.

The V and J genes are TRBV11-2 and TRBJ2-2; perhaps TRBD2 as D (5 bases). Trimming removed 5 bases from V and 0 bases from J, with 7 bases in between. The CDR3 covers 14 residues. The germline V gene encodes CDR1 SGHAT and CDR2 FQNNGV. CDR3 nucleotide sequence: TGTGCCAGCAGCATGACTACGAACACCGGGGAGCTGTTTTTT. Translation gives CASSMTTNTGELFF.

V and J are TRBV5-1 and TRBJ1-2; 8 bases are a match to TRBD1. Germline V gene sequence: CDR1 SGHRS, CDR2 YFSETQ. The CDR3 spans 14 residues. The J segment lost 7 bases and the V segment lost 4 bases, leaving 9 bases of the junction unmatched. CDR3 amino acids: CASSPQQGESGYTF. CDR3 DNA: TGCGCCAGCAGCCCTCAACAGGGGGAGAGTGGCTACACCTTC.

This chain joins TRBV7-9 and TRBJ1-1, with TRBD1 as a possible D gene (6 bases). Per germline, CDR1 SEHNR and CDR2 FQNEAQ (reference sequence). The CDR3 runs to 14 residues. Trimming cost V 5 bases and J 6 bases, with 16 bases left between them. CDR3 nucleotides: TGTGCCAGCAGCCTAAGGGGGGGGGTCCCTGAAGCTTTCTTT. This translates into CASSLRGGVPEAFF.

The chain combines TRBV7-9 with TRBJ2-1; 8 bases map to TRBD1. This CDR3 region has 14 residues. The germline V gene encodes CDR1 SEHNR and CDR2 FQNEAQ (reference sequence). J was trimmed by 2 bases and V by 7 bases; bases with no gene match: 4. The CDR3 is CASTPTGAYNEQFF. CDR3 nucleotide sequence: TGTGCCAGCACCCCGACAGGGGCCTACAATGAGCAGTTCTTC.

V is TRBV14 and J is TRBJ1-2; D call uncertain. The germline V gene encodes CDR1 SGHDN and CDR2 FVKESK. The V and J ends lost 0 bases and 1 base respectively, with 15 bases between them. The CDR3 is 17 amino acids. Written as DNA, the CDR3 is TGTGCCAGCAGCCAAGACGAGAGATATCTGAATAACTATGGCTACACCTTC. Its protein product is CASSQDERYLNNYGYTF.

This chain links TRBV14 with TRBJ2-3; no definite D call. The CDR3 runs 15 residues. V lost 3 bases and J lost 6, with 16 bases in between. Germline values: CDR1 SGHDN, CDR2 FVKESK. The chain's CDR3 is CASSQGRNGLDTQYF. CDR3 nucleotides: TGTGCCAGCAGCCAGGGCCGCAATGGTTTGGATACGCAGTATTTT.

This sequence joins TRBV6-5 and TRBJ2-3; a weak D match, TRBD1 (5 bases). Germline lookup yields CDR1 MNHEY and CDR2 SVGAGI. The germline V and J ends were trimmed by 5 bases and 2 bases, with 14 bases remaining between them. The CDR3 runs to 15 residues. The CDR3 here is CASSRLTGITDTQYF. The CDR3 DNA reads TGTGCCAGCAGTCGGCTCACAGGTATCACAGATACGCAGTATTTT.

J is TRBJ2-7 and V is TRBV27, with no clear D. In germline, CDR1 is MNHEY, CDR2 SMNVEV (reference sequence). The CDR3 spans 15 residues. The germline V and J ends were trimmed by 6 bases and 6 bases, with 21 bases remaining between them. CDR3 sequence reads: CASRNLENNLAEQYF. DNA for the CDR3: TGTGCCAGCAGGAACCTAGAGAATAATTTGGCCGAGCAGTACTTC.